This T cell receptor (beta chain) is from a study of T cell responses to AZD1222 COVID-19 vaccine. Background on the study: Pooling was applied to second doses at about 4 or about 12 weeks. Regarding the study as a whole: Spike-specific TCR breadth rose after two AZD1222 doses, and depth rose as well. Donors in the cohort were predominantly white British and more often female, and clonal diversity was possibly underestimated. Among spike-specific TCRs, nearly half reportedly target unmutated variant regions.

For this clone: Its antigen is unknown.

The table came from immunoSEQ multiplex PCR; TCRdb's copy has only in-frame clones and leaves some out. The sample records over 85,000 clones, about 85% being singletons. This CDR3 has 12 residues. The V gene end was trimmed by 4 bases and the J gene end by 6 bases; junction bases not matched to a gene: 3. Germline V gene data show CDR1 as SGHDT and CDR2 as YYEEEE. The chain uses TRBV5-6 and TRBJ2-7, with 8 bases fitting TRBD1. The sequence was obtained from an adult in good health. Source: peripheral blood, taken on day 0 of AZD1222 vaccination. DNA of the CDR3: TGTGCCAGCAGCCGGACAGGGACCGAGCAGTACTTC. Its translation: CASSRTGTEQYF.